A single sample is the source of the 25 T cell receptor beta chains below, sequenced in a study of human T cells and chemical hapten exposure. Stated time point: patch test 3, about 24 weeks after DPC sensitization. This sample's treatment: therapeutic diphenylcyclopropenone sensitization with weekly scalp DPC. TCRdb itself ran the RACE reads through MiXCR, one entry per CDR3 protein. This table has tens of thousands of distinct CDR3 sequences, 11% appearing once. The sequenced sample was whole blood, obtained in connection with sensitization to the hapten diphenylcyclopropenone (DPC). These TCRs come from a woman aged 50 to 60 with alopecia areata. Some clones in this sample may be carry-over from other donors' samples.

The rearrangement joins TRBV19 to TRBJ2-6; 11 bases align to TRBD2. CDR1 and CDR2 (germline): LNHDA, SQIVND (reference sequence). V dropped 6 bases and J dropped 0; count of bases not matched to a gene: 7. The CDR3 sequence is 18 residues long. The CDR3 nucleotides are TGTGCCAGTAGGCGACTAGCGGGGTCAGTCTCTGGGGCCAACGTCCTGACTTTC. Its translation: CASRRLAGSVSGANVLTF.

A few counts support this clonotype. This rearrangement joins TRBV7-9 to TRBJ1-2, with D possibly TRBD1 on 5 matching bases. This CDR3 has 19 residues. Germline CDR1 SEHNR, CDR2 FQNEAQ (reference sequence). Trimming removed 1 base from V and 7 bases from J, with 28 bases in between. CDR3 amino acids: CASSLGGRVSPKTMAGYTF. The CDR3 nucleotides read TGTGCCAGCAGCTTAGGGGGCAGGGTGTCTCCGAAAACTATGGCTGGCTACACCTTC. Combining the CDR3 with reference TRBV7-9 and TRBJ1-2 gives the whole variable domain DTGVSQNPRHKITKRGQNVTFRCDPISEHNRLYWYRQTLGQGPEFLTYFQNEAQLEKSRLLSDRFSAERPKGSFSTLEIQRTEQGDSAMYLCASSLGGRVSPKTMAGYTFGSGTRLTVV.

About this clonotype itself: This clone may be a read error of a much larger clone one base away. The rearrangement uses TRBV5-1 and TRBJ2-2; D might be TRBD2 (5 bases). Looked up from germline, CDR1 is SGHRS and CDR2 is YFSETQ. The CDR3 sequence is 15 residues long. Deletions cut 4 bases from V and 1 base from J, with 11 bases between. CDR3 nucleotides: TGCGCCAGCAGCGGGGTACTAGGGAACACCGGGGAGCTGTTTTTT. It specifies CASSGVLGNTGELFF.

Ten or more counts support this clonotype. The chain carries TRBV7-8 and TRBJ1-1; TRBD1 matches at 9 bases. This CDR3 comprises 16 residues. The V gene's germline CDR1 is SGHVS and CDR2 FQNEAQ. V shed 0 bases and J 0 bases; nucleotides not matched to a gene: 2. The CDR3 is CASSLARDRVNTEAFF. CDR3 bases: TGTGCCAGCAGCTTAGCACGGGACAGGGTGAACACTGAAGCTTTCTTT.

The chain has TRBV4-1 and TRBJ1-1, with D maybe TRBD1 (5 bases). Per the germline V gene, CDR1 is MGHRA and CDR2 is YSYEKL. Trimming removed 1 base from V and 1 base from J, with 10 bases in between. The CDR3 is made up of 15 amino acids. This CDR3 is CASSQGYGGNTEAFF. CDR3 coding DNA: TGCGCCAGCAGCCAAGGATACGGGGGGAACACTGAAGCTTTCTTT.

This clonotype has at least ten counts. The chain carries TRBV6-2 or TRBV6-3 and TRBJ2-1; 9 positions match TRBD2. There are 15 residues in the CDR3. Trimming cost V 5 bases and J 1 base; bases outside gene matches: 3. The germline gives CDR1 MNHEY, CDR2 SVGEGT. In nucleotides, the CDR3 is TGTGCCAGCAGTCCTAGCGGGATTTCCTACAATGAGCAGTTCTTC. This gives the protein CASSPSGISYNEQFF.

J is TRBJ1-4 and V is TRBV19; a possible D gene is TRBD1 (6 bases). Looked up from germline, CDR1 is LNHDA and CDR2 is SQIVND (reference sequence). V was shortened by 3 bases and J by 6 bases, with 14 bases between the two germline ends. The CDR3 covers 15 residues. The CDR3 bases are TGTGCCAGTAGTATGAGGGGGGCCATGGATGAAAAACTGTTTTTT. Its translation is CASSMRGAMDEKLFF.

Ten or more counts support this clonotype. This chain connects TRBV11-2 to TRBJ2-5, with 9 positions matching TRBD2. The length of the CDR3 is 15 residues. Germline-derived CDR1 and CDR2 are SGHAT and FQNNGV. The V gene end was trimmed by 2 bases and the J gene end by 3 bases; junction bases not matched to a gene: 4. CDR3 DNA: TGTGCCAGCAGCTTAAGCGGGAGGAGCGAAGAGACCCAGTACTTC. Translating gives CASSLSGRSEETQYF. Filled out from reference TRBV11-2 and TRBJ2-5, the complete variable domain reads EAGVAQSPRYKIIEKRQSVAFWCNPISGHATLYWYQQILGQGPKLLIQFQNNGVVDDSQLPKDRFSAERLKGVDSTLKIQPAKLEDSAVYLCASSLSGRSEETQYFGPGTRLLVL.

The J gene is TRBJ2-7, the V gene TRBV10-3; no reliable D call. Trimming shortened V by 8 bases and J by 2 bases, and 10 bases separated the two germline ends. Germline CDR1 ENHRY, CDR2 SYGVKD. The CDR3 sequence is 12 residues long. The CDR3 loop is CAIGLTTYEQYF. As DNA, the CDR3 is TGTGCCATCGGGCTGACAACCTACGAGCAGTACTTC.

This clonotype was counted only a few times. This chain uses TRBV4-2 with TRBJ2-2; no firm D call. The CDR3 spans 15 residues. The germline CDR1 and CDR2 sequences are LGHNA and YNFKEQ. V lost 4 bases and J lost 2, with 11 bases in between. The CDR3 DNA follows: TGTGCCAGCAGCCCCCGCCGGGCCAACACCGGGGAGCTGTTTTTT. Encoded protein: CASSPRRANTGELFF.

Remarks on this clonotype: Germline and junction disagree at one end, which may indicate a read error. This rearrangement joins TRBV7-7 to TRBJ2-2; TRBD1 agrees at 8 bases. Germline V lookup: CDR1 SSHAT, CDR2 FNYEAQ (reference sequence). This CDR3 spans 15 amino acids. DNA for the CDR3: TGTGCTAGCAGCCGGACAGGGACATCCACCGGGGAGCTGTTTTTT. Protein product: CASSRTGTSTGELFF.

At least ten counts were recorded for this clonotype. CDR3 DNA: TGCAGTGCATACCAGGACATTAACTATGGCTACACCTTC. Its protein product is CSAYQDINYGYTF. The chain links TRBV20-1 to TRBJ1-2, with D possibly being TRBD1 (5 bases). Germline lookup yields CDR1 DFQATT and CDR2 SNEGSKA (reference sequence). V was clipped by 6 bases and J by 1 base, with 12 bases between them. This CDR3 contains 13 residues.

CDR3 region: CASSESTRGWRTGELFF. The CDR3 coding sequence is TGCGCCAGCAGTGAGTCGACGAGGGGGTGGCGCACCGGGGAGCTGTTTTTT. V usage is TRBV10-2 and J usage is TRBJ2-2; tentatively, D is TRBD1 (6 bases). This CDR3 contains 17 residues. Per germline, CDR1 WSHSY and CDR2 SAAADI. V dropped 0 bases and J dropped 4 bases, with 15 bases sitting between them.

This clonotype has a single count. With a much larger clone just one base away, this may be a read error. V and J are TRBV29-1 and TRBJ2-2; possibly TRBD2 for D (5 bases). CDR3 length: 12 residues. Per germline, CDR1 SQVTM and CDR2 ANQGSEA. Here the CDR3 DNA reads TGCAGCGCGGGGTTGAACACCGGGGAGCTGTCTTTT. Protein: CSAGLNTGELSF.

The chain recombines TRBV11-2 with TRBJ2-7; 7 bases match TRBD2. With V trimmed by 5 bases and J by 0 bases, 10 bases remained unmatched. CDR3 size: 16 residues. Per the germline V gene, CDR1 is SGHAT and CDR2 is FQNNGV. CDR3: CASSQPLAASSYEQYF. The CDR3 bases are TGTGCCAGCAGCCAACCCCTAGCGGCGAGCTCCTACGAGCAGTACTTC.

The J gene is TRBJ1-1, the V gene TRBV28; unclear D gene. Germline loops: CDR1 MDHEN, CDR2 SYDVKM. V shed 3 bases and J shed 0 bases, with 8 bases lying between them. There are 14 residues in the CDR3. CDR3 DNA sequence: TGTGCCAGCAGTTTTTTCACATTGAACACTGAAGCTTTCTTT. This gives the protein CASSFFTLNTEAFF.

In regard to this clonotype: This clone may be a read error of a much larger clone one base away. CDR3 nucleotide sequence: TGTGCCAGCTCGTGGGGGGACAATCAGCCCCAGCGTTTT. Protein product: CASSWGDNQPQRF. This chain connects TRBV19 to TRBJ1-5, with D possibly matching TRBD1 (6 bases). The germline gives CDR1 LNHDA, CDR2 SQIVND (reference sequence). CDR3 length: 13 residues.

This clonotype was seen many times. The chain has TRBV20-1 and TRBJ2-1; D is perhaps TRBD1 (8 bases). The ends were cut back, 3 bases at V and 5 bases at J, with 17 bases in the middle. The V gene's germline CDR1 is DFQATT and CDR2 SNEGSKA (reference sequence). The CDR3 runs 15 residues. The CDR3 DNA reads as TGCAGTGCTAGTGGCGGGAGCAGGGGGCACAATGAGCAGTTCTTC. Translating gives CSASGGSRGHNEQFF.

Many counts were recorded for this clonotype. The chain links TRBV29-1 to TRBJ1-1; D may be TRBD1 (6 bases). The CDR3 consists of 10 residues. CDR1 SQVTM and CDR2 ANQGSEA come from the germline V gene. V gave up 7 bases and J gave up 5 bases, with 8 bases separating them. In nucleotides, the CDR3 is TGCAGCGGCACAGGGACTGAAGCTTTCTTT. Amino acids: CSGTGTEAFF. Full variable domain (missing parts from reference TRBV29-1 and TRBJ1-1): SAVISQKPSRDICQRGTSLTIQCQVDSQVTMMFWYRQQPGQSLTLIATANQGSEATYESGFVIDKFPISRPNLTFSTLTVSNMSPEDSSIYLCSGTGTEAFFGQGTRLTVV.

There are many counts of this clonotype. J is TRBJ1-1 and V is TRBV5-1, with TRBD1 matching over 8 bases. The V gene end was trimmed by 5 bases and the J gene end by 1 base; junction bases not matched to a gene: 7. Germline V gene data show CDR1 as SGHRS and CDR2 as YFSETQ. This CDR3 is built from 15 residues. The CDR3 bases are TGCGCCAGCAGGAGGTTCGGGACAGGGAACACTGAAGCTTTCTTT. Translated, it gives CASRRFGTGNTEAFF.

This clonotype was recorded at least ten times. This rearrangement joins TRBV11-2 to TRBJ1-4; D may be TRBD1 (5 bases). CDR1 is SGHAT and CDR2 is FQNNGV in the germline V gene. V was cut by 4 bases and J by 5 bases, with 11 bases left in between. The CDR3 extends over 14 amino acids. CDR3 protein: CASSSGGGNEKLFF. The CDR3 DNA reads TGTGCCAGCAGCTCGGGGGGTGGGAATGAAAAACTGTTTTTT.

This chain joins TRBV15 and TRBJ2-5; 7 positions agree with TRBD2. This CDR3 has 14 amino acids. Germline loops: CDR1 LNHNV, CDR2 YYDKDF (reference sequence). Trimming removed 4 bases from V and 4 bases from J; junction bases left unmatched: 6. DNA for the CDR3: TGTGCCACCAGCACGACTAGCTCGGTAGAGACCCAGTACTTC. Translated: CATSTTSSVETQYF.

The chain recombines TRBV9 with TRBJ2-2; 9 bases match TRBD1. The CDR3 has 16 amino acids. V gave up 3 bases and J gave up 4 bases; unmatched junction bases: 7. CDR1 is SGDLS and CDR2 is YYNGEE in the germline V gene. CDR3 DNA sequence: TGTGCCAGCAGCGAGGACAGGGGCCGCGCCACCGGGGAGCTGTTTTTT. Its translation: CASSEDRGRATGELFF.

This sequence joins TRBV7-2 and TRBJ1-2, with 12 bases fitting TRBD1. Trimming cost V 2 bases and J 7 bases; bases outside gene matches: 11. Per germline, CDR1 SGHTA and CDR2 FQGNSA. This CDR3 spans 17 amino acids. CDR3: CASSLKRSGTGGSGYTF. The CDR3 DNA follows: TGTGCCAGCAGCTTAAAGAGGTCCGGGACAGGGGGCAGTGGCTACACCTTC.

Ten or more counts support this clonotype. This rearrangement joins TRBV10-3 to TRBJ1-3, with TRBD1 matching over 10 bases. Germline V gives CDR1 ENHRY, CDR2 SYGVKD. The CDR3 is 17 amino acids. The V and J ends lost 3 bases and 3 bases, in that order; junction bases with no gene match: 8. The chain's CDR3 is CAISELDRGLGGNTIYF. In DNA form, the CDR3 reads TGTGCCATCAGTGAACTTGACAGGGGGCTGGGTGGAAACACCATATATTTT.